Sequencing of this T cell receptor beta chain was carried out in a study of radiotherapy plus CTLA-4 blockade in lung cancer. Study-wide background: Objective response was observed in about 19% of patients, and disease control in just over 30%. Study conclusions and caveats: In blood, tumor-derived TCR clones expanded after radiotherapy plus ipilimumab. Reported findings show early blood T cell clone dynamics, with interferon-beta, best predicted response.

Regarding this clone: Its specificity is not known.

Trimming removed 5 bases at V and 2 bases at J, with 16 bases between. Germline V gene lookup returns CDR1 SEHNR and CDR2 FQNEAQ (reference sequence). The CDR3 covers 15 residues. The repertoire was sequenced with immunoSEQ multiplex PCR; TCRdb's copy has only in-frame clones and lacks some. The repertoire holds around 80,000 clones, with about four fifths as singletons. Focal radiation with ipilimumab CTLA-4 blockade was given to patients with chemo-refractory metastatic non-small-cell lung cancer. This specimen consisted of peripheral blood, obtained from a patient treated with radiotherapy plus ipilimumab. This receptor was taken from a human donor with non-small cell lung cancer who had stable disease on radiotherapy plus ipilimumab. The chain employs TRBV7-9 and TRBJ2-7, with a tentative D call TRBD2 (5 bases). The CDR3 region has the DNA TGTGCCAGCAGCCCCCGGGATCTTTCCACCTACGAGCAGTACTTC. Protein: CASSPRDLSTYEQYF. The entire variable domain, with the rest obtained from reference TRBV7-9 and TRBJ2-7, is as follows: DTGVSQNPRHKITKRGQNVTFRCDPISEHNRLYWYRQTLGQGPEFLTYFQNEAQLEKSRLLSDRFSAERPKGSFSTLEIQRTEQGDSAMYLCASSPRDLSTYEQYFGPGTRLTVT.